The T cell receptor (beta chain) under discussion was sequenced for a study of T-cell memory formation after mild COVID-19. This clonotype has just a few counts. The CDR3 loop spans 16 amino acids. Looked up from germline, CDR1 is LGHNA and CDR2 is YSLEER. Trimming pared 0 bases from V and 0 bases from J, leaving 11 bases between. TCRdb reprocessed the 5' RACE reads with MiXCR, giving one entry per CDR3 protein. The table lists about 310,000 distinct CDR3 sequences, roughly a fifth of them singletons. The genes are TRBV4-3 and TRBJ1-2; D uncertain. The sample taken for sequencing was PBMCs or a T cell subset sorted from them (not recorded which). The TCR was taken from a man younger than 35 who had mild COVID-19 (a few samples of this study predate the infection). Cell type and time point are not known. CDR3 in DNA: TGCGCCAGCAGCCAAGACAAGGCCCCAGCTAACTATGGCTACACCTTC. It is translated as CASSQDKAPANYGYTF.